Following are 3 T cell receptor beta chains from one sample sequenced in a study of T cells in localized non-small cell lung cancer. Method: immunoSEQ multiplex PCR; TCRdb's copy keeps in-frame clones and lacks some. The sample contains some 22,000 clones, approximately 88% of which appear only once. The sequenced sample was PBMCs, obtained before any cancer treatment. All receptors come from a man aged 40 to 70 with stage II lung adenocarcinoma.

The rearrangement links TRBV4-1 to TRBJ2-3, with 8 bases that match TRBD2. The CDR3 spans 16 residues. Losses at the gene ends were 3 bases for V and 1 base for J; bases not matched to a gene: 6. Germline V CDR1 and CDR2: MGHRA, YSYEKL. DNA of the CDR3: TGCGCCAGCAGCCACCCCGGGAGGGCCCGCACAGATACGCAGTATTTT. It is translated as CASSHPGRARTDTQYF.

The J gene is TRBJ2-7, the V gene TRBV6-5, with 10 bases lining up with TRBD2. The CDR3 loop spans 14 amino acids. Germline CDR1 is MNHEY and CDR2 is SVGAGI. The junction had 6 bases not matched to a gene; V was cut back by 6 bases and J by 4 bases. CDR3 loop: CASSKRGGTYEQYF. Written as DNA, the CDR3 is TGTGCCAGCAGCAAGCGGGGGGGCACATACGAGCAGTACTTC.

V is TRBV7-9 and J is TRBJ2-7, with 9 nucleotides matching TRBD2. The CDR3 totals 16 residues. Trimming took 2 bases from V and 0 from J; bases not matched to a gene: 5. The germline gives CDR1 SEHNR, CDR2 FQNEAQ (reference sequence). In nucleotides, the CDR3 is TGTGCCAGCAGCTTACCCCTAGCGGGGCCCTCCTACGAGCAGTACTTC. It is translated as CASSLPLAGPSYEQYF. The full variable domain, rest sourced from reference TRBV7-9 and TRBJ2-7, is DTGVSQNPRHKITKRGQNVTFRCDPISEHNRLYWYRQTLGQGPEFLTYFQNEAQLEKSRLLSDRFSAERPKGSFSTLEIQRTEQGDSAMYLCASSLPLAGPSYEQYFGPGTRLTVT.